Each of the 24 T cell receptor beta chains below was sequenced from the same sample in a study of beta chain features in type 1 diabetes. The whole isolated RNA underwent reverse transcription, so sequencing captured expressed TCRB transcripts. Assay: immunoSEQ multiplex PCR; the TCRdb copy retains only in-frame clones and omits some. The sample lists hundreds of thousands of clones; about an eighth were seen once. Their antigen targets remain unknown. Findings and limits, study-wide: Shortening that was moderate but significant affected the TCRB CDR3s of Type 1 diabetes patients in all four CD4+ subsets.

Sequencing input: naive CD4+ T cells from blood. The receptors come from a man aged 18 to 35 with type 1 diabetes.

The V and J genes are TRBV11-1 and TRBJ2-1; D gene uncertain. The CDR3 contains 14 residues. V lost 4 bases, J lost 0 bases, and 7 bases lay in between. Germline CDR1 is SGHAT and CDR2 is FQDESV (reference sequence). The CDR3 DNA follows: TGTGCCAGCAGCTCGCGGAGCTCCTACAATGAGCAGTTCTTC. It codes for CASSSRSSYNEQFF.

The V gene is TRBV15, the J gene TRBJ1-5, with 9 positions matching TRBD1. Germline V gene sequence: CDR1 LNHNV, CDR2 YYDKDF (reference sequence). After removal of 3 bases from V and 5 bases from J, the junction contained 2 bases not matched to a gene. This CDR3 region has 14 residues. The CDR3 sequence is CATSSRTGDQPQHF. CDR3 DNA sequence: TGTGCCACCAGCAGTAGGACAGGGGATCAGCCCCAGCATTTT.

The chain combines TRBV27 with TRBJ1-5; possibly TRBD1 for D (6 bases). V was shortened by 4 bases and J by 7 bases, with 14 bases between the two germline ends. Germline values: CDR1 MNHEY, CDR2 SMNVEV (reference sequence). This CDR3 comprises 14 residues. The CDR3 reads CASSSQGNEQPQHF. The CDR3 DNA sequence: TGTGCCAGCAGTTCACAGGGAAACGAGCAGCCCCAGCATTTT.

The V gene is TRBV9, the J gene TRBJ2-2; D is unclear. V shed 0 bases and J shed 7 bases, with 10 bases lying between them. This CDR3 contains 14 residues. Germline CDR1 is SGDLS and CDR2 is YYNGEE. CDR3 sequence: CASSVDLSVGELFF. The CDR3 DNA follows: TGTGCCAGCAGCGTAGATCTATCCGTCGGGGAGCTGTTTTTT.

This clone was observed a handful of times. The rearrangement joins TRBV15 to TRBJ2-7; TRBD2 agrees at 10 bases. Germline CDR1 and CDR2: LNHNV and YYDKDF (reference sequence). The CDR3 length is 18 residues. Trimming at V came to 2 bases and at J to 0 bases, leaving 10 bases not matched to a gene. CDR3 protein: CATSRHWSGRDPSYEQYF. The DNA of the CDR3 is TGTGCCACCAGCAGACACTGGAGCGGGAGGGATCCCTCCTACGAGCAGTACTTC.

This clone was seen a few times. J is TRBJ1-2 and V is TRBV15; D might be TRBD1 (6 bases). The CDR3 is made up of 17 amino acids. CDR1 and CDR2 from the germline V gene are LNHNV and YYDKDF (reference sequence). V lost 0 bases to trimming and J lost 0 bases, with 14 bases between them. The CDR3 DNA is TGTGCCACCAGCAGAGATCGTAGGACAGCATCTAACTATGGCTACACCTTC. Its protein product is CATSRDRRTASNYGYTF.

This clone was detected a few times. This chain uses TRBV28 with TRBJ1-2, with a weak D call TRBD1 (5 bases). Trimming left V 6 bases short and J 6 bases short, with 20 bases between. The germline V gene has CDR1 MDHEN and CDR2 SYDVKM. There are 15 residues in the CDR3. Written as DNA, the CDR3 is TGTGCCAGCAGGACCCTAGCGGGTACAGGAAATGGCTACACCTTC. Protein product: CASRTLAGTGNGYTF.

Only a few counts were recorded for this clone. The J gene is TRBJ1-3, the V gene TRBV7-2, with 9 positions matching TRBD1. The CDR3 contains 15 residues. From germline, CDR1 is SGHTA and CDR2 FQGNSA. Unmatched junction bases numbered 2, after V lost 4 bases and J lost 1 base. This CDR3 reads CASSSGQGSGNTIYF. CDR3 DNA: TGTGCCAGCAGCTCCGGACAGGGGTCTGGAAACACCATATATTTT.

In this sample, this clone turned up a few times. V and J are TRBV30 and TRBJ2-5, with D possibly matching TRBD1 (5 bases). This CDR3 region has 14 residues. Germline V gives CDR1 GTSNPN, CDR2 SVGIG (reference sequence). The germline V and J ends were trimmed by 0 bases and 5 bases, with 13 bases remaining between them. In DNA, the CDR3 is TGTGCCTGGAGTGTACTTAGGGGATATGAGACCCAGTACTTC. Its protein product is CAWSVLRGYETQYF.

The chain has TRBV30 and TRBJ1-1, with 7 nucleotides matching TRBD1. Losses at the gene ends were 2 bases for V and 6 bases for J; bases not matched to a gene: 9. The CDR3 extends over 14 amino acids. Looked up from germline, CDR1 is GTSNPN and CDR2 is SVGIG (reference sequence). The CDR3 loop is CAWSIYRGLAEAFF. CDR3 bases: TGTGCCTGGAGTATTTACAGGGGCCTCGCTGAAGCTTTCTTT.

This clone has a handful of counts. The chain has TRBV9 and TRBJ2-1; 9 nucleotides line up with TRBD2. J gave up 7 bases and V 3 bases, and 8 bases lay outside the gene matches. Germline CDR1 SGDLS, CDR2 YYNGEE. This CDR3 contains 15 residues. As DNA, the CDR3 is TGTGCCAGCAGCGAGGGGCTAGCGGGAAGAAATGAGCAGTTCTTC. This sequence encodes CASSEGLAGRNEQFF.

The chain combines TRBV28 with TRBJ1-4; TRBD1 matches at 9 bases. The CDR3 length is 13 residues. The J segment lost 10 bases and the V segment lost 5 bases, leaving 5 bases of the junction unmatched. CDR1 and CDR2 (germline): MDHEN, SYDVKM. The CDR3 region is CASSGGQGGKLFF. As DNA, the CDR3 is TGTGCCAGCAGTGGGGGACAGGGAGGAAAACTGTTTTTT.

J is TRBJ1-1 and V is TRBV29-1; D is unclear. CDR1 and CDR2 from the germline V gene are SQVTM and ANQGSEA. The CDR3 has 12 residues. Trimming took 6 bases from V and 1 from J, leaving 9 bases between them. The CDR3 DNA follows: TGCAGCGTCGGGTCTAAGAACACTGAAGCTTTCTTT. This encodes CSVGSKNTEAFF.

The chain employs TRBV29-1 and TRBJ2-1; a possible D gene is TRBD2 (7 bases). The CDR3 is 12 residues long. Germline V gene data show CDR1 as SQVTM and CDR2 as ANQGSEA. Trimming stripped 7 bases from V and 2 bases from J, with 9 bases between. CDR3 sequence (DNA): TGCAGCGCGGGGGGCCCCTACAATGAGCAGTTCTTC. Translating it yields CSAGGPYNEQFF.

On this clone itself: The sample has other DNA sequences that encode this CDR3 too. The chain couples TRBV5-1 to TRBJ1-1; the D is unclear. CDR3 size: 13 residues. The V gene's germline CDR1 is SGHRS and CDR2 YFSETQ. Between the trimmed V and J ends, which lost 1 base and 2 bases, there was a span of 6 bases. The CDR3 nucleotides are TGCGCCAGCAGCTTGACAGCAAACACTGAAGCTTTCTTT. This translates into CASSLTANTEAFF.

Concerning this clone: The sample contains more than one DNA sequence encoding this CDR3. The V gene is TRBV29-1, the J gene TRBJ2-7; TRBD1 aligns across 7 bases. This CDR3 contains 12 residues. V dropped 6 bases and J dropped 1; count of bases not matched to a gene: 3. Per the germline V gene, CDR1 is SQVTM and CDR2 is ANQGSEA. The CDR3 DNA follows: TGCAGCGTGGGGGACAGTTCCTACGAGCAGTACTTC. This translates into CSVGDSSYEQYF.

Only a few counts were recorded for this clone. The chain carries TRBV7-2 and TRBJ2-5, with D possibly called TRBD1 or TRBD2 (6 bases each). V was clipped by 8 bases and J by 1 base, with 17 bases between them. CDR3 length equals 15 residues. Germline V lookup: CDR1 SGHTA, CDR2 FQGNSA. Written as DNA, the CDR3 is TGTGCCAGCGGCTACCGACCGGGGGCCCAAGAGACCCAGTACTTC. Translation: CASGYRPGAQETQYF.

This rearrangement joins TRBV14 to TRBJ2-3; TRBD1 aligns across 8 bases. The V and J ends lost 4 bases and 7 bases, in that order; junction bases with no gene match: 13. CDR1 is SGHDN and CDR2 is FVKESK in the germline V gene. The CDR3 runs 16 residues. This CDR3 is CASSPWARGRNYTQYF. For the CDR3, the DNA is TGTGCCAGCAGCCCCTGGGCCAGGGGGCGAAATTATACGCAGTATTTT. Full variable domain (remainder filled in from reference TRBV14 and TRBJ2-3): EAGVTQFPSHSVIEKGQTVTLRCDPISGHDNLYWYRRVMGKEIKFLLHFVKESKQDESGMPNNRFLAERTGGTYSTLKVQPAELEDSGVYFCASSPWARGRNYTQYFGPGTRLTVL.

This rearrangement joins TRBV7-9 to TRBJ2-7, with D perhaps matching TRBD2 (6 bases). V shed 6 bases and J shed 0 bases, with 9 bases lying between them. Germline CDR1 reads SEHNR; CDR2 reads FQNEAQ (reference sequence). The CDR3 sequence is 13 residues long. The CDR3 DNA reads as TGTGCCAGCAGGGGGAGGAGCTCCTACGAGCAGTACTTC. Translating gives CASRGRSSYEQYF.

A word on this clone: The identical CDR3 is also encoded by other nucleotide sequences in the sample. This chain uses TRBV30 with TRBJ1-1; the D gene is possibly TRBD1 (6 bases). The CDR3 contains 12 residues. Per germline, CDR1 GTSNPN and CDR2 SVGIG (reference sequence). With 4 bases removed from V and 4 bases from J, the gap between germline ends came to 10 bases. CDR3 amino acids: CAWIKGGTEAFF. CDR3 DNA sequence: TGTGCCTGGATAAAGGGGGGCACTGAAGCTTTCTTT.

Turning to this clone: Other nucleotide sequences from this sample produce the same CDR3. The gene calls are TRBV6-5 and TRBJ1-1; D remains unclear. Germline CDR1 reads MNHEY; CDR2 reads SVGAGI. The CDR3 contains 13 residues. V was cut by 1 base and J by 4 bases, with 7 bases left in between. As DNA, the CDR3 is TGTGCCAGCAGTTACTATCGGGGCACTGAAGCTTTCTTT. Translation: CASSYYRGTEAFF.

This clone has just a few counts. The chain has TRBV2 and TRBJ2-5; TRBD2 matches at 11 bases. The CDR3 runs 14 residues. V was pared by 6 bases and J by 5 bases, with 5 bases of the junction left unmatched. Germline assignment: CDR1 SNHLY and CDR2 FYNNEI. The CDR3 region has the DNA TGTGCCAGCAGGCTAGCGGGAGGTGTGGAGACCCAGTACTTC. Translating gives CASRLAGGVETQYF.

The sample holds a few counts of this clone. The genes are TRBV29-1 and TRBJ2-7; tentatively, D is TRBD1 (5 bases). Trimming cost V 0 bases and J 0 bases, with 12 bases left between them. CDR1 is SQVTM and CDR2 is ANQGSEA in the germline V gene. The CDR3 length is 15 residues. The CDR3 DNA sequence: TGCAGCGTTGAAGACCGAGGACATCGCTCCTACGAGCAGTACTTC. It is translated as CSVEDRGHRSYEQYF.

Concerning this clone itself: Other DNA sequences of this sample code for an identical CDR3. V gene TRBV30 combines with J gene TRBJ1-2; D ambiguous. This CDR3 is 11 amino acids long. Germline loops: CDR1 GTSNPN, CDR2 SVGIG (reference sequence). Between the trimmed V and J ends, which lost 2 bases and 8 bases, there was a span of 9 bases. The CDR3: CAWSPSSGYTF. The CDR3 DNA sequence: TGTGCCTGGAGTCCCTCTTCCGGCTACACCTTC.